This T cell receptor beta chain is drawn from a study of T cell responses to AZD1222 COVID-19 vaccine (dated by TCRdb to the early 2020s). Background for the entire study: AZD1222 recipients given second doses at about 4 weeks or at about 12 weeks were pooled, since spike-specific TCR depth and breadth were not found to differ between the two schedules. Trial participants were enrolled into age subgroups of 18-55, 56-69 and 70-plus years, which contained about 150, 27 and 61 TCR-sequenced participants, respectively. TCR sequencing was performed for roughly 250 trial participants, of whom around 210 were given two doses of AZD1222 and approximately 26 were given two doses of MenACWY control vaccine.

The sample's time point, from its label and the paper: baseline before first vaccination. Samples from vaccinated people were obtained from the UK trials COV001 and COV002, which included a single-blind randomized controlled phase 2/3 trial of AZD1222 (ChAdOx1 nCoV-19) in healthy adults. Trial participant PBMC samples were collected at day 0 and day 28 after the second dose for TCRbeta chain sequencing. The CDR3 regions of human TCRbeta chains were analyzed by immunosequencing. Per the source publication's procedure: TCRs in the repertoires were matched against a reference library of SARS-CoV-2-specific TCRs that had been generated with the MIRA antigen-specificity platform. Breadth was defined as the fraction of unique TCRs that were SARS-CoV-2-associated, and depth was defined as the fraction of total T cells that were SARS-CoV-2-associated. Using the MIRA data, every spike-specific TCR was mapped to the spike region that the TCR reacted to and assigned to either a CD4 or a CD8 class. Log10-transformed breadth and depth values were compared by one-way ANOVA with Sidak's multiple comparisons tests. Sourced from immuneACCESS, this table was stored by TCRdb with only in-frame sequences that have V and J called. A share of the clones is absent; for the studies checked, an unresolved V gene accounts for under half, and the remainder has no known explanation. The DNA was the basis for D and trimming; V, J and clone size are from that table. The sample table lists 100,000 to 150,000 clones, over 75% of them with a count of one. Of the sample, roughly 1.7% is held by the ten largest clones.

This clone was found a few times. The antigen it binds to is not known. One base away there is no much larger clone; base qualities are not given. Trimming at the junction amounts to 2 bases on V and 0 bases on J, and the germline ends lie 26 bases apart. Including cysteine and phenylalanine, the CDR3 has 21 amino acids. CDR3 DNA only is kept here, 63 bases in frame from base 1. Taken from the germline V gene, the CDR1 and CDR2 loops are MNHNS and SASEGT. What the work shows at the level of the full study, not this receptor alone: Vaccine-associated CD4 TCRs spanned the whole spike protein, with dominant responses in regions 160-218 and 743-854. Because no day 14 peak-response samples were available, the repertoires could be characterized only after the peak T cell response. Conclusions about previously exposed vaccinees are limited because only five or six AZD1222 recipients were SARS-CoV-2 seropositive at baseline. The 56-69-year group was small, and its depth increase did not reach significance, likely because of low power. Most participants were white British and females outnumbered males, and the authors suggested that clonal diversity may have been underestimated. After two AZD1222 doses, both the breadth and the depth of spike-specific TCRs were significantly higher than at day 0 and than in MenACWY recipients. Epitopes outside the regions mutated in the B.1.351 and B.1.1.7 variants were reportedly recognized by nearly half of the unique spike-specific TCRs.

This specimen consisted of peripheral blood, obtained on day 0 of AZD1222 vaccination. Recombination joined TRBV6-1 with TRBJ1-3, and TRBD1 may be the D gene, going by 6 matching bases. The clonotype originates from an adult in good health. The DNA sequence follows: TGTGCCAGCAGTGAAAGGATGAAAGGGGGTCGACAAACCCTCTCTGGAAACACCATATATTTT. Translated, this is CASSERMKGGRQTLSGNTIYF.